The entry that follows covers one TCR beta chain sequence. Healthy bone marrow donors formed the donor group. In the PCR, 60 Vbeta and 13 Jbeta primers were used. The protocol was immunoSEQ multiplex PCR, while the TCRdb copy is restricted to in-frame clones and leaves out a portion. The sample totals approximately 110,000 clones; its top ten clones hold 0.59%. These data are taken from a study of cytomegalovirus exposure and HLA in healthy donors. The CDR3 extends over 15 amino acids. CDR1 is SGHTA and CDR2 is FQGNSA in the germline V gene. J lost 9 bases, V lost 1 base, and 2 bases had no gene match.

The chain has TRBV7-2 and TRBJ2-1; 14 bases agree with TRBD2. The sample comprised PBMCs. This TCR was recovered from a man aged 45-65 years in good health and CMV-seronegative. CDR3 in DNA: TGTGCCAGCAGCTTAGGACTAGCGGGGGGGCTTGAGCAGTTCTTC. Translation: CASSLGLAGGLEQFF.